This passage covers 23 T cell receptor beta chains from one sample sequenced in a study of Tregs in tolerant kidney transplant recipients. The data were produced by immunoSEQ multiplex PCR, yet TCRdb's version contains in-frame clones alone and is incomplete. Its table lists 25,000 to 35,000 clones. The sample in question was CD8+ T cells from blood, obtained before the transplant. These receptor sequences come from a human donor who received a combined kidney and bone marrow transplant.

As regards this clone: The read halts 3 residues ahead of the CDR3 end, with the missing end drawn from the germline J gene. The V gene is TRBV2, the J gene TRBJ2-5; 12 nucleotides line up with TRBD2. The V segment lost 0 bases and the J segment 2 bases; nucleotides outside the gene matches: 4. Germline V CDR1 and CDR2: SNHLY, FYNNEI. The CDR3 totals 17 residues. This chain's CDR3 is CASSEARLAGVQETQYF. The CDR3 bases that were read are TGTGCCAGCAGTGAAGCTAGACTAGCGGGGGTTCAAGAGACC.

Points on this clone: The CDR3 end falls 3 residues outside the read, so it is completed with the germline J gene. The J gene is TRBJ1-2, the V gene TRBV5-3; tentatively, D is TRBD1 (5 bases). TRBV5-3 is an ORF; its function is uncertain. The CDR3 runs 12 residues. The CDR3: CASHRNMIGYTF. The part of the CDR3 DNA that was read is TGTGCCAGTCACAGGAACATGATAGGC.

Comments on this clone: The DNA ends 3 residues before the CDR3 does, and the rest of the CDR3 is filled in from the germline J gene. This sequence joins TRBV19 and TRBJ1-1; D is unclear. The CDR3 sequence is 16 residues long. Germline V gene lookup returns CDR1 LNHDA and CDR2 SQIVND (reference sequence). Trimming stripped 3 bases from V and 0 bases from J, with 14 bases between. CDR3 bases read: TGTGCCAGTAGTATGCCACCGATATACATGAACACTGAA. This codes for CASSMPPIYMNTE. The entire CDR3 protein is CASSMPPIYMNTEAFF.

Details on this clone: Read data end 3 residues before the CDR3 end; the end is taken from the germline J gene. V and J are TRBV29-1 and TRBJ2-2; D is undetermined. The CDR3 runs 11 residues. V lost 6 bases and J lost 8, with 10 bases in between. The germline gives CDR1 SQVTM, CDR2 ANQGSEA. The CDR3 sequence: CSVNQAGELFF. The sequenced part of the CDR3 DNA is TGCAGCGTGAACCAGGCTGGGGAG.

Partial CDR3 DNA: TGTGCCTGGAGTGGACTAGCGGGAGTCCTCTCCTCCTACAATGAG. Translation: CAWSGLAGVLSSYNE. The full-length CDR3 reads as CAWSGLAGVLSSYNEQFF. The chain couples TRBV30 to TRBJ2-1; 12 positions match TRBD2. The read gets to within 3 residues of the CDR3 end, and the germline J gene fills in the rest. Germline V lookup: CDR1 GTSNPN, CDR2 SVGIG (reference sequence). This CDR3 has 18 amino acids. The V segment lost 1 base and the J segment 0 bases; nucleotides outside the gene matches: 7.

Worth noting for this clone: The read falls 3 residues short of the CDR3 end, and the missing part is taken from the germline J gene. The V and J genes are TRBV20-1 and TRBJ1-4; the match to TRBD1 covers 9 bases. Germline CDR1 and CDR2: DFQATT and SNEGSKA (reference sequence). This CDR3 is built from 14 residues. With 4 bases clipped from V and 7 bases from J, the junction kept 7 bases outside the gene matches. The CDR3 region is CSAKMTGGFEKLFF. The DNA read from the CDR3 is TGCAGTGCTAAGATGACAGGGGGATTTGAAAAA.

For this clone: With the read ending 3 residues before the CDR3 end, the germline J gene is used to fill in that end. The chain recombines TRBV10-3 with TRBJ2-5; 10 bases are shared with TRBD2. V lost 3 bases, J lost 5 bases, and 12 bases stayed unmatched. Germline loops: CDR1 ENHRY, CDR2 SYGVKD. The CDR3 sequence is 17 residues long. CDR3 bases read: TGTGCCATCAGTGACAGGACTAGCGGCTTCTCTGGTGAGACC. This codes for CAISDRTSGFSGET. The whole CDR3 sequence is CAISDRTSGFSGETQYF.

With respect to this clone: With the read ending 3 residues before the CDR3 end, the germline J gene is used to fill in that end. The chain recombines TRBV19 with TRBJ2-1, with 8 bases identical to TRBD1. V gave up 3 bases and J gave up 6 bases; unmatched junction bases: 7. Germline V gene data show CDR1 as LNHDA and CDR2 as SQIVND (reference sequence). This CDR3 comprises 15 residues. Incomplete CDR3 DNA: TGTGCCAGTAGTATTGACAGGGGATGGGTCAATGAG. This encodes CASSIDRGWVNE. The full-length CDR3 reads as CASSIDRGWVNEQFF. The entire variable domain, with the rest obtained from reference TRBV19 and TRBJ2-1, is as follows: DGGITQSPKYLFRKEGQNVTLSCEQNLNHDAMYWYRQDPGQGLRLIYYSQIVNDFQKGDIAEGYSVSREKKESFPLTVTSAQKNPTAFYLCASSIDRGWVNEQFFGPGTRLTVL.

Notes on this clone: The CDR3 goes on 3 residues after the read ends, and that part is filled in from the germline J gene. The V and J genes are TRBV5-1 and TRBJ1-1; 7 positions match TRBD1. The CDR3 sequence is 14 residues long. V trimming: 7 bases; J trimming: 1 base; junction bases outside the gene matches: 7. Germline loops: CDR1 SGHRS, CDR2 YFSETQ. CDR3 bases read: TGCGCCAGCGCCCCCCGACAGGGGAACACTGAA. Protein product: CASAPRQGNTE. In full, the CDR3 is CASAPRQGNTEAFF.

As regards this clone: The read stops 3 residues short of the end of the CDR3; the missing end is completed from the germline J gene. The chain combines TRBV6-1 with TRBJ2-6; weak D call: TRBD1 (5 bases). There are 14 residues in the CDR3. The germline V gene has CDR1 MNHNS and CDR2 SASEGT. The ends were cut back, 4 bases at V and 1 base at J, with 5 bases in the middle. The CDR3 is CASSAGSGANVLTF. The CDR3 DNA, read in part, is TGTGCCAGCAGTGCAGGGTCTGGGGCCAACGTC.

As for this clone: Read coverage stops 3 residues before the CDR3 terminus; the germline J gene supplies the remainder. This chain joins TRBV7-2 and TRBJ2-3; possible D gene TRBD2, 6 bases. Looked up from germline, CDR1 is SGHTA and CDR2 is FQGNSA. V lost 1 base and J 1 base, leaving 9 bases between the germline ends. The CDR3 covers 15 residues. The part of the CDR3 DNA that was read is TGTGCCAGCAGCTTAGTAGCGGTAGGCACAGATACG. It is translated as CASSLVAVGTDT. The full CDR3 is CASSLVAVGTDTQYF.

Regarding this clone: From the germline J gene comes the end of the CDR3, since the read stops 3 residues before it. The V gene is TRBV6-1, the J gene TRBJ2-3; TRBD1 agrees at 9 bases. Germline values: CDR1 MNHNS, CDR2 SASEGT. The CDR3 has 17 amino acids. Trimming removed 2 bases from V and 1 base from J; junction bases left unmatched: 7. CDR3 protein: CASSESWTGVGTDTQYF. CDR3 DNA (partial): TGTGCCAGCAGTGAAAGTTGGACAGGGGTAGGCACAGATACG.

On this clone itself: The CDR3 end is not reached by the read, which stops 3 residues before it; the germline J gene fills it in. This sequence joins TRBV29-1 and TRBJ2-7; possible D gene TRBD1, 6 bases. V was shortened by 6 bases and J by 2 bases, with 17 bases between the two germline ends. Germline V gives CDR1 SQVTM, CDR2 ANQGSEA. CDR3 length equals 14 residues. Partial CDR3 DNA: TGCAGCGTCGAAACAGGGCTTAGACCCTACGAG. Its protein product is CSVETGLRPYE. The full CDR3 sequence reads CSVETGLRPYEQYF.

Remarks on this clone: The missing CDR3 end, 3 residues past where the read stops, is filled in from the germline J gene. The chain links TRBV20-1 to TRBJ2-3; 7 bases agree with TRBD2. Germline CDR1 reads DFQATT; CDR2 reads SNEGSKA (reference sequence). The CDR3 runs 16 residues. The trim removed 6 bases at V and 2 bases at J, leaving 14 bases unmatched. Partial CDR3 DNA: TGCAGTGCCGGAATTTGGCTAGCGGATTCCACAGATACG. Translating gives CSAGIWLADSTDT. The whole CDR3 region reads CSAGIWLADSTDTQYF.

As regards this clone: The missing CDR3 end, 3 residues past where the read stops, is filled in from the germline J gene. This chain uses TRBV7-8 with TRBJ2-1, with 7 bases fitting TRBD1. The CDR3 has 17 amino acids. Germline lookup yields CDR1 SGHVS and CDR2 FQNEAQ. J gave up 0 bases and V 7 bases, and 12 bases lay outside the gene matches. The CDR3 sequence: CASTHREGTASYNEQFF. CDR3 DNA (partial): TGTGCCAGCACACACCGCGAAGGGACAGCCTCCTACAATGAG. The complete variable domain, with remaining parts taken from reference TRBV7-8 and TRBJ2-1, reads GAGVSQSPRYKVAKRGQDVALRCDPISGHVSLFWYQQALGQGPEFLTYFQNEAQLDKSGLPSDRFFAERPEGSVSTLKIQRTQQEDSAVYLCASTHREGTASYNEQFFGPGTRLTVL.

Concerning this clone itself: The missing CDR3 end, 3 residues past where the read stops, is filled in from the germline J gene. V gene TRBV19 combines with J gene TRBJ2-2; D unresolved. Trimming took 1 base from V and 7 from J, leaving 4 bases between them. The CDR3 runs to 12 residues. From germline, CDR1 is LNHDA and CDR2 SQIVND (reference sequence). CDR3 protein: CASSIGVGELFF. The sequenced CDR3 bases are TGTGCCAGTAGTATAGGCGTCGGGGAG.

Concerning this clone itself: The read finishes 3 residues shy of the CDR3 end, and the germline J gene is used to complete it. The gene calls are TRBV5-6 and TRBJ2-7, with D hard to call. Trimming cost V 4 bases and J 1 base, with 12 bases left between them. Germline CDR1 and CDR2: SGHDT and YYEEEE. This CDR3 has 14 residues. The DNA read from the CDR3 is TGTGCCAGCAGCACCTTGGGCATATCCTACGAG. Translating it yields CASSTLGISYE. The entire CDR3 sequence reads CASSTLGISYEQYF.

Comments on this clone: The read is 3 residues too short to cover the CDR3 end, so that end is filled in from the germline J gene. The V call is TRBV7-6, the J call TRBJ2-7; D is ambiguous. This CDR3 has 13 residues. The germline CDR1 and CDR2 sequences are SGHVS and FNYEAQ. Trimming shortened V by 0 bases and J by 3 bases, and 6 bases separated the two germline ends. The CDR3 region is CASSLAQNYEQYF. The sequenced CDR3 bases are TGTGCCAGCAGCTTAGCACAGAACTACGAG. Combining the CDR3 with reference TRBV7-6 and TRBJ2-7 gives the whole variable domain GAGVSQSPRYKVTKRGQDVALRCDPISGHVSLYWYRQALGQGPEFLTYFNYEAQQDKSGLPNDRFSAERPEGSISTLTIQRTEQRDSAMYRCASSLAQNYEQYFGPGTRLTVT.

On this clone: The read falls 3 residues short of the CDR3 end, and the missing part is taken from the germline J gene. The genes are TRBV13 and TRBJ2-7; TRBD1 might be the D (6 bases). Looked up from germline, CDR1 is PRHDT and CDR2 is FYEKMQ (reference sequence). The CDR3 contains 14 residues. V was trimmed by 5 bases and J by 3 bases, leaving 14 bases between them. CDR3 bases read: TGTGCCAGCAGCACCCGGGACAACCTCTACGAG. Its translation is CASSTRDNLYE. Given in full, the CDR3 is CASSTRDNLYEQYF.

Remarks on this clone: The CDR3 end falls 3 residues outside the read, so it is completed with the germline J gene. The chain has TRBV19 and TRBJ1-2; the match to TRBD1 covers 7 bases. The CDR3 has 13 residues. Germline V CDR1 and CDR2: LNHDA, SQIVND (reference sequence). After removal of 5 bases from V and 4 bases from J, the junction contained 4 bases not matched to a gene. Here the CDR3 reads CASSSTGTYGYTF. CDR3 DNA, as far as it was read: TGTGCCAGTAGTTCGACAGGGACCTATGGC.

In the case of this clone: Sequencing ends 3 residues short of the CDR3 end; the germline J gene provides the rest. This sequence joins TRBV7-8 and TRBJ1-1, with D unclear. This CDR3 comprises 17 residues. Germline assignment: CDR1 SGHVS and CDR2 FQNEAQ. V was trimmed by 5 bases and J by 1 base, leaving 20 bases between them. The sequenced CDR3 bases are TGTGCCAGCAGCCCCGAACATTTAAGGGTGGCGAACACTGAA. Translating gives CASSPEHLRVANTE. The CDR3 reads in full as CASSPEHLRVANTEAFF.

Details on this clone: The DNA ends 3 residues before the CDR3 does, and the rest of the CDR3 is filled in from the germline J gene. This chain joins TRBV11-2 and TRBJ1-2, with D tentatively TRBD1 (6 bases). CDR1 and CDR2 (germline): SGHAT, FQNNGV. The V and J ends lost 5 bases and 5 bases respectively, with 15 bases between them. CDR3 length: 14 amino acids. CDR3 sequence: CASSAGDGAYGYTF. Incomplete CDR3 DNA: TGTGCCAGCAGCGCAGGGGACGGAGCATATGGC.

Regarding this clone: The CDR3 goes on 3 residues after the read ends, and that part is filled in from the germline J gene. V is TRBV19 and J is TRBJ1-4; weak D call: TRBD1 (6 bases). Trimming took 3 bases from V and 0 from J, leaving 17 bases between them. Germline V lookup: CDR1 LNHDA, CDR2 SQIVND (reference sequence). The CDR3 loop spans 18 amino acids. CDR3 DNA, as far as it was read: TGTGCCAGTAGTATGGGAAGGGGACAAACTACAACTAATGAAAAA. It is translated as CASSMGRGQTTTNEK. The CDR3, in full, reads CASSMGRGQTTTNEKLFF.